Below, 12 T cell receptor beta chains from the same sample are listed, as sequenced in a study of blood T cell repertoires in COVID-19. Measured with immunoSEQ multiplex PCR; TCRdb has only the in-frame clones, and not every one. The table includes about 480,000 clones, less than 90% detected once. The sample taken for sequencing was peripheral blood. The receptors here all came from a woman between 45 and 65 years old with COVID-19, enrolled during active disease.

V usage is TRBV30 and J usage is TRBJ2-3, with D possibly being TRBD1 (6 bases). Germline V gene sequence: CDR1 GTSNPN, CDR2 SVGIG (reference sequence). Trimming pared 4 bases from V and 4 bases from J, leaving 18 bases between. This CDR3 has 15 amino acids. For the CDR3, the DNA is TGTGCCTGGACCCTAGAACAGGGTGTATCAGATACGCAGTATTTT. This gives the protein CAWTLEQGVSDTQYF.

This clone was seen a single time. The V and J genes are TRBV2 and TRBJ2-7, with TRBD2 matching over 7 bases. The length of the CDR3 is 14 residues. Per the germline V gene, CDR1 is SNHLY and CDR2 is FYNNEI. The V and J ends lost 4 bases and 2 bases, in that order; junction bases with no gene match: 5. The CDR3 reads CASSVERGAYEQYF. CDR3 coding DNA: TGTGCCAGCAGTGTAGAGCGGGGCGCCTACGAGCAGTACTTC.

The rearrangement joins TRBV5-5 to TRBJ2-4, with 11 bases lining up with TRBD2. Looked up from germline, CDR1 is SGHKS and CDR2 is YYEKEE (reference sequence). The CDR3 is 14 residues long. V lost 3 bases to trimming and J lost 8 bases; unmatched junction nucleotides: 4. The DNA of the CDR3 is TGTGCCAGCAGCTCAACTAGCGGGGGTGACATTCAGTACTTC. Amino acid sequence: CASSSTSGGDIQYF.

Written as DNA, the CDR3 is TGCGCCAGCAGCCCGGAACCCGGGACAAGAAATGAAAAACTGTTTTTT. Its protein product is CASSPEPGTRNEKLFF. This chain links TRBV4-1 with TRBJ1-4; D is possibly TRBD1 (6 bases). V was trimmed by 4 bases and J by 5 bases, leaving 17 bases between them. Germline V gene sequence: CDR1 MGHRA, CDR2 YSYEKL. CDR3 length: 16 amino acids.

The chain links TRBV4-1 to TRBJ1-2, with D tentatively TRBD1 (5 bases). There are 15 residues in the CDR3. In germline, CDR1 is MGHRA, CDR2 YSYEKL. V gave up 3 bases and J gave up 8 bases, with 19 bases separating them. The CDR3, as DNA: TGCGCCAGCAGCCACCCAACCGACAGACGCCCGGGCTACACCTTC. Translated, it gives CASSHPTDRRPGYTF.

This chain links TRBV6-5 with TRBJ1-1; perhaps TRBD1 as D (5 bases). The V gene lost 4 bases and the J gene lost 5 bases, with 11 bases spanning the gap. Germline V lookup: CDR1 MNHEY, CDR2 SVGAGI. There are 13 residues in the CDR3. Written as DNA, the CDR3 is TGTGCCAGCAGTTCCAGGGTAGAGACTGAAGCTTTCTTT. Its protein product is CASSSRVETEAFF.

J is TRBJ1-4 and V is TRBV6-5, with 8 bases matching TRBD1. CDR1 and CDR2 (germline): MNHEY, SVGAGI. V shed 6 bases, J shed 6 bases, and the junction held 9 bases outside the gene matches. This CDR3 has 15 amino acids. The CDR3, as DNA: TGTGCCAGCAGCCGGTTGACAGGGGCAGATGAAAAACTGTTTTTT. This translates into CASSRLTGADEKLFF.

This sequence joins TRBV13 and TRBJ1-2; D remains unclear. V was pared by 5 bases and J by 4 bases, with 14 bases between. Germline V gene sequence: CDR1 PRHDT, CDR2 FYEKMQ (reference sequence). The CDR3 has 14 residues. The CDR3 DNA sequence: TGTGCCAGCAGCCCCCGGACGGACTCCTATGGCTACACCTTC. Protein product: CASSPRTDSYGYTF.

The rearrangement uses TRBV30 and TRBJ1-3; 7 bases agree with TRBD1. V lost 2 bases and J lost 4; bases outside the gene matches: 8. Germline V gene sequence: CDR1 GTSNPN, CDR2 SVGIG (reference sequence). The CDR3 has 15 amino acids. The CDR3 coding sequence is TGTGCCTGGAGTCCTGGGGACAGCCTCGGAAACACCATATATTTT. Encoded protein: CAWSPGDSLGNTIYF.

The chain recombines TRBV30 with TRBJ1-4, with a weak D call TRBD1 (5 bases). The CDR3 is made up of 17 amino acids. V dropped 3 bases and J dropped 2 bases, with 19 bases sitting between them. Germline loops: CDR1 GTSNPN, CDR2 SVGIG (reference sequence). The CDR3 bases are TGTGCCTGGAGGGACCGGTGGAGGGCAGGGACTAATGAAAAACTGTTTTTT. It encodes CAWRDRWRAGTNEKLFF.

In DNA form, the CDR3 reads TGTGCCTGGGGGAGCGGGACAGGGCGGCGGGCGGGGGAGCTGTTTTTT. Amino acid sequence: CAWGSGTGRRAGELFF. J is TRBJ2-2 and V is TRBV30, with 9 bases that match TRBD1. The CDR3 is made up of 16 amino acids. Germline V lookup: CDR1 GTSNPN, CDR2 SVGIG (reference sequence). Germline trimming cut 5 bases from V and 8 bases from J; bases unmatched to any gene: 15.

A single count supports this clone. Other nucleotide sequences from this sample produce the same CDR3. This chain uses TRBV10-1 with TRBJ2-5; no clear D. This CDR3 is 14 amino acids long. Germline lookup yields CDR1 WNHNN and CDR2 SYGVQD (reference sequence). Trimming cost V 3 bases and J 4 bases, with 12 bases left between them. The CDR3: CASSDLAGGETQYF. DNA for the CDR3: TGCGCCAGCAGTGATTTGGCAGGTGGAGAGACCCAGTACTTC.